These 29 T cell receptor beta chains share one sample of origin, sequenced in a study of T cells in Graves' hyperthyroidism and ophthalmopathy. RNA transcripts yielded amplified TCR beta CDR3 regions. RT-PCR in the first round (using the HTBI primer set) targeted the TCR CDR3. TCRdb used MiXCR to reprocess the multiplex PCR reads, holding one entry per CDR3 protein. The sample shows about 560,000 distinct CDR3 sequences, roughly a sixth of them seen only once. Sequenced sample: blood. All receptors derive from a woman between 18 and 30 years old with Graves' hyperthyroidism.

This clonotype was recorded at least ten times. The V and J genes are TRBV7-2 and TRBJ2-3, with D hard to call. The V end was cut by 4 bases, the J end by 4 bases, with 12 bases between. Germline V gene sequence: CDR1 SGHTA, CDR2 FQGNSA. The CDR3 loop spans 14 amino acids. In nucleotides, the CDR3 is TGTGCCAGCAGCTCGCCACTGAACTCAGATACGCAGTATTTT. It translates to CASSSPLNSDTQYF.

The CDR3 reads CSDPRAASTDTQYF. The CDR3 region has the DNA TGCAGTGACCCGCGGGCAGCTAGCACAGATACGCAGTATTTT. This chain joins TRBV20-1 and TRBJ2-3; a weak D match, TRBD2 (5 bases). The germline CDR1 and CDR2 sequences are DFQATT and SNEGSKA (reference sequence). The CDR3 covers 14 residues. Trimming cost V 7 bases and J 0 bases, with 14 bases left between them.

The sample holds a few counts of this clonotype. The CDR3 loop is CAISEGRDGTEAFF. In nucleotides, the CDR3 is TGTGCCATCAGTGAGGGCAGGGATGGAACTGAAGCTTTCTTT. The rearrangement uses TRBV10-3 and TRBJ1-1, with D perhaps matching TRBD1 (5 bases). The CDR3 totals 14 residues. The ends were cut back, 2 bases at V and 5 bases at J, with 12 bases in the middle. The germline gives CDR1 ENHRY, CDR2 SYGVKD.

Turning to this clonotype: This may stem from a read error, because a much larger clone lies one nucleotide away. The V and J genes are TRBV6-4 and TRBJ2-1; 14 bases are shared with TRBD2. Germline V gives CDR1 MRHNA, CDR2 SNTAGT. There are 15 residues in the CDR3. The J segment lost 8 bases and the V segment lost 0 bases, leaving 0 bases of the junction unmatched. Here the CDR3 reads CASSDSTSGGDEQFF. For the CDR3, the DNA is TGTGCCAGCAGTGACTCGACTAGCGGGGGGGATGAGCAGTTCTTC.

This clonotype was recorded at least ten times. The chain carries TRBV4-1 and TRBJ2-2, with a possible D match to TRBD1 (5 bases). CDR3 length equals 14 residues. In germline, CDR1 is MGHRA, CDR2 YSYEKL. V was shortened by 4 bases and J by 5 bases, with 11 bases between the two germline ends. The DNA of the CDR3 is TGCGCCAGCAGCCCCCGGACAAGGACCGGGGAGCTGTTTTTT. Translated, it gives CASSPRTRTGELFF.

The chain uses TRBV5-1 and TRBJ1-1; D may be TRBD1 (6 bases). The germline V gene encodes CDR1 SGHRS and CDR2 YFSETQ. This CDR3 has 14 residues. Trimming left V 6 bases short and J 0 bases short, with 12 bases between. CDR3 nucleotide sequence: TGCGCCAGCACCTTACAGGGTTTGAACACTGAAGCTTTCTTT. Protein product: CASTLQGLNTEAFF.

This clonotype was recorded many times. This chain uses TRBV2 with TRBJ1-4, with 7 bases identical to TRBD1. Germline CDR1 SNHLY, CDR2 FYNNEI. The CDR3 has 17 residues. Trimming at V came to 6 bases and at J to 0 bases, leaving 10 bases not matched to a gene. For the CDR3, the DNA is TGTGCCAGCAGAACAGGGGCTAGTCGGGCAACTAATGAAAAACTGTTTTTT. Amino acids: CASRTGASRATNEKLFF.

This chain uses TRBV7-9 with TRBJ2-5; D call uncertain. V dropped 4 bases and J dropped 5 bases, with 17 bases sitting between them. Germline V CDR1 and CDR2: SEHNR, FQNEAQ (reference sequence). This CDR3 region has 15 residues. The DNA of the CDR3 is TGTGCCAGCAGCTCCCGCTCCAGCGAGCAGGAGACCCAGTACTTC. It encodes CASSSRSSEQETQYF. Full variable domain (outside the CDR3, taken from reference TRBV7-9 and TRBJ2-5): DTGVSQNPRHKITKRGQNVTFRCDPISEHNRLYWYRQTLGQGPEFLTYFQNEAQLEKSRLLSDRFSAERPKGSFSTLEIQRTEQGDSAMYLCASSSRSSEQETQYFGPGTRLLVL.

This clonotype has a handful of counts. J is TRBJ1-2 and V is TRBV6-1; D unresolved. This CDR3 region has 13 residues. V lost 4 bases and J lost 5, with 11 bases in between. Germline V gives CDR1 MNHNS, CDR2 SASEGT. CDR3 amino acids: CASSVGEGYGYTF. DNA for the CDR3: TGTGCCAGCAGTGTTGGGGAAGGGTATGGCTACACCTTC.

This chain uses TRBV19 with TRBJ2-3; no clear D gene. The ends were cut back, 5 bases at V and 1 base at J, with 13 bases in the middle. This CDR3 has 15 amino acids. Germline CDR1 is LNHDA and CDR2 is SQIVND (reference sequence). The CDR3 nucleotides are TGTGCCAGTAGTGTTAGTGGGATTGGCACAGATACGCAGTATTTT. As protein: CASSVSGIGTDTQYF.

This clonotype occurred a few times. The CDR3 is CASSLKRAGGNQPQHF. The CDR3 nucleotides are TGTGCCAGCAGTTTAAAGAGGGCAGGGGGGAATCAGCCCCAGCATTTT. The chain combines TRBV12-3 or TRBV12-4 with TRBJ1-5; the match to TRBD1 covers 7 bases. Trimming at V came to 2 bases and at J to 4 bases, leaving 8 bases not matched to a gene. There are 16 residues in the CDR3.

This sequence joins TRBV6-1 and TRBJ2-3; 13 bases agree with TRBD2. The CDR3 contains 15 residues. Germline CDR1 is MNHNS and CDR2 is SASEGT. Unmatched junction bases numbered 3, after V lost 5 bases and J lost 4 bases. CDR3 in DNA: TGTGCCAGCAGTTGGACTAGCGGGAGTTCAGATACGCAGTATTTT. As protein: CASSWTSGSSDTQYF.

The chain employs TRBV5-6 and TRBJ2-7, with 12 nucleotides matching TRBD2. Germline trimming cut 1 base from V and 2 bases from J; bases unmatched to any gene: 7. Germline loops: CDR1 SGHDT, CDR2 YYEEEE. CDR3 length: 17 amino acids. The DNA of the CDR3 is TGTGCCAGCAGCTTGTTGGTGGCTAGCGGGAGGGCCTACGAGCAGTACTTC. Translation: CASSLLVASGRAYEQYF.

This clonotype appeared a few times. This chain joins TRBV11-1 and TRBJ1-2; D is possibly TRBD1 (5 bases). V was shortened by 3 bases and J by 7 bases, with 12 bases between the two germline ends. CDR1 and CDR2 from the germline V gene are SGHAT and FQDESV (reference sequence). The CDR3 is 13 residues long. CDR3 in DNA: TGTGCCAGCAGCTTTCAAGGGGACGGTGGCTACACCTTC. Translated: CASSFQGDGGYTF.

This clonotype was observed at least ten times. CDR3 loop: CASSFGGQGNQPQHF. DNA for the CDR3: TGTGCCAGCAGTTTTGGGGGGCAAGGAAATCAGCCCCAGCATTTT. The chain couples TRBV12-3 or TRBV12-4 to TRBJ1-5; a weak D match, TRBD1 (6 bases). Trimming stripped 3 bases from V and 4 bases from J, with 13 bases between. The CDR3 spans 15 residues.

In this sample, this clonotype turned up many times. The chain has TRBV6-2 or TRBV6-3 and TRBJ2-3; a weak D match, TRBD1 (7 bases). The CDR3 sequence is 18 residues long. Germline CDR1 is MNHEY and CDR2 is SVGEGT. V lost 6 bases and J lost 1, with 23 bases in between. The CDR3 region has the DNA TGTGCCAGCAGCAAAGGGCGGGACAGTCTAATCGGCACAGATACGCAGTATTTT. Translated: CASSKGRDSLIGTDTQYF.

V is TRBV7-9 and J is TRBJ1-2, with 7 bases identical to TRBD1. Germline CDR1 SEHNR, CDR2 FQNEAQ (reference sequence). The CDR3 loop spans 15 amino acids. The trim removed 5 bases at V and 4 bases at J, leaving 10 bases unmatched. In DNA, the CDR3 is TGTGCCAGCAGCGCGAAGACAGGGCTCCGCTATGGCTACACCTTC. This gives the protein CASSAKTGLRYGYTF.

This clonotype came up many times. The chain is built from TRBV3-1 and TRBJ2-5; TRBD2 matches 7 bases. V was clipped by 1 base and J by 0 bases; unmatched bases: 5. There are 16 residues in the CDR3. Germline V gene sequence: CDR1 LGHDT, CDR2 YNNKEL (reference sequence). In DNA form, the CDR3 reads TGTGCCAGCAGCCAAGGATTCGGGACTAACCAAGAGACCCAGTACTTC. Translation gives CASSQGFGTNQETQYF.

This clonotype was seen repeatedly, ten times or more. The chain recombines TRBV20-1 with TRBJ2-5; TRBD1 matches 9 bases. Looked up from germline, CDR1 is DFQATT and CDR2 is SNEGSKA (reference sequence). The CDR3 runs 17 residues. V dropped 2 bases and J dropped 5; count of bases not matched to a gene: 15. This CDR3 is CSARNGDRDTPWETQYF. The CDR3 DNA is TGCAGTGCTAGAAACGGGGACAGGGATACCCCGTGGGAGACCCAGTACTTC.

The V call is TRBV20-1, the J call TRBJ2-5; 9 bases line up with TRBD2. Germline assignment: CDR1 DFQATT and CDR2 SNEGSKA (reference sequence). The CDR3 length is 16 residues. Unmatched junction bases numbered 10, after V lost 2 bases and J lost 3 bases. The CDR3 reads CSARRLAGSLKETQYF. The CDR3 DNA sequence: TGCAGTGCTAGACGGCTAGCGGGGAGCCTGAAAGAGACCCAGTACTTC.

The chain uses TRBV5-1 and TRBJ2-1; D is tentatively TRBD1 or TRBD2 (5 bases each). The CDR3 totals 16 residues. Trimming removed 5 bases at V and 1 base at J, with 16 bases between. Germline lookup yields CDR1 SGHRS and CDR2 YFSETQ. The CDR3 loop reads CASRSGTGPSYNEQFF. CDR3 nucleotide sequence: TGCGCCAGCAGATCCGGGACGGGACCATCCTACAATGAGCAGTTCTTC. Based on the CDR3 plus reference TRBV5-1 and TRBJ2-1, the full variable domain is KAGVTQTPRYLIKTRGQQVTLSCSPISGHRSVSWYQQTPGQGLQFLFEYFSETQRNKGNFPGRFSGRQFSNSRSEMNVSTLELGDSALYLCASRSGTGPSYNEQFFGPGTRLTVL.

Only a few counts were recorded for this clonotype. This chain links TRBV20-1 with TRBJ1-1; 7 bases agree with TRBD1. V lost 2 bases to trimming and J lost 2 bases; unmatched junction nucleotides: 8. This CDR3 has 15 amino acids. Germline V gives CDR1 DFQATT, CDR2 SNEGSKA (reference sequence). The CDR3 protein is CSARLPRDRNTEAFF. CDR3 in DNA: TGCAGTGCTAGACTTCCCCGGGACAGAAACACTGAAGCTTTCTTT.

In its sample, this clonotype was seen many times. This chain connects TRBV20-1 to TRBJ1-5; D possibly corresponds to TRBD1 (6 bases). Between the trimmed V and J ends, which lost 3 bases and 0 bases, there was a span of 12 bases. The V gene's germline CDR1 is DFQATT and CDR2 SNEGSKA (reference sequence). CDR3 length: 15 amino acids. The CDR3 is CSARRGGHSNQPQHF. The CDR3 nucleotides read TGCAGTGCTAGGAGGGGGGGACATAGCAATCAGCCCCAGCATTTT.

The chain combines TRBV5-1 with TRBJ1-1, with D hard to call. The CDR3 totals 14 residues. V dropped 2 bases and J dropped 3 bases, with 11 bases sitting between them. The germline CDR1 and CDR2 sequences are SGHRS and YFSETQ. The CDR3 coding sequence is TGCGCCAGCAGCTTTAAAGAGGCTGACACTGAAGCTTTCTTT. Its translation: CASSFKEADTEAFF.

This clonotype was seen repeatedly, ten times or more. The CDR3 reads CAWSEENEQFF. As DNA, the CDR3 is TGTGCCTGGAGTGAGGAAAATGAGCAGTTCTTC. The rearrangement uses TRBV30 and TRBJ2-1, with D hard to call. There are 11 residues in the CDR3. The germline V gene encodes CDR1 GTSNPN and CDR2 SVGIG (reference sequence). V dropped 1 base and J dropped 7 bases, with 5 bases sitting between them.

At least ten counts were recorded for this clonotype. The chain combines TRBV6-1 with TRBJ2-1; TRBD2 matches at 7 bases. Trimming cost V 11 bases and J 8 bases; bases outside gene matches: 15. The CDR3 has 14 amino acids. The germline gives CDR1 MNHNS, CDR2 SASEGT. DNA for the CDR3: TGTGCCGGGGGGGGGGATTCGGACTCCGATGAGCAGTTCTTC. It is translated as CAGGGDSDSDEQFF.

In its sample, this clonotype was seen many times. This chain links TRBV7-9 with TRBJ2-7; unclear D gene. Germline CDR1 SEHNR, CDR2 FQNEAQ (reference sequence). V lost 5 bases and J lost 2, with 7 bases in between. The CDR3 totals 12 residues. CDR3 protein: CASSPTPYEQYF. The CDR3 nucleotides are TGTGCCAGCAGCCCCACTCCCTACGAGCAGTACTTC.

This clonotype was counted ten times or more. This chain joins TRBV5-1 and TRBJ2-3, with TRBD2 identical over 7 bases. The germline V gene encodes CDR1 SGHRS and CDR2 YFSETQ. V gave up 3 bases and J gave up 4 bases; unmatched junction bases: 11. This CDR3 is built from 16 residues. The CDR3, as DNA: TGCGCCAGCAGCTACTCTAGCGGCTCGTCTGCAGATACGCAGTATTTT. It codes for CASSYSSGSSADTQYF.

As for this clonotype: At one of its ends the junction is not consistent with the germline gene, which may arise from a read error. The rearrangement links TRBV20-1 to TRBJ2-2, with D tentatively TRBD1 or TRBD2 (6 bases each). This CDR3 contains 15 residues. Germline loops: CDR1 DFQATT, CDR2 SNEGSKA (reference sequence). CDR3 protein: CSASGGTLNTRELFF. CDR3 in DNA: TGCAGTGCTAGTGGAGGGACACTGAACACCCGGGAGCTGTTTTTT.